The rows below give T cell receptor beta chains drawn from one sample of a study of blood T cells in healthy people across ages. One entry per CDR3 protein, called by TCRdb with MiXCR from the 5' RACE reads. Of around 800,000 distinct CDR3 sequences listed, 40% to 50% are singletons. The sequenced material came from blood. These receptors came from a man aged 55 to 70 in good health. CDR3s include the opening cysteine and the closing phenylalanine or tryptophan. A D gene is named only where the DNA matches it firmly. Clone size, where shown, is once, few, many, or a class for clones that have expanded.

d_gene: TRBD2
v_gene: TRBV7-8
j_gene: TRBJ2-5
abundance: -
CDR3aa: CASSSNVGGQETQYF
CDR3nt: TGTGCCAGCAGCTCAAACGTGGGGGGGCAAGAGACCCAGTACTTC

d_gene: -
v_gene: TRBV20-1
j_gene: TRBJ2-7
abundance: many
CDR3aa: CSARDPGRGGLYEQYF
CDR3nt: TGCAGTGCTAGAGATCCCGGCAGGGGGGGTCTCTACGAGCAGTACTTC

d_gene: TRBD2
v_gene: TRBV7-2
j_gene: TRBJ2-3
abundance: -
CDR3aa: CASSTTSGGSTDTQYF
CDR3nt: TGTGCCAGCAGCACCACTAGCGGGGGAAGCACAGATACGCAGTATTTT

d_gene: TRBD2
v_gene: TRBV4-1
j_gene: TRBJ2-1
abundance: -
CDR3aa: CASSQARRGRDEQFF
CDR3nt: TGCGCCAGCAGCCAAGCGAGGCGGGGGAGGGATGAGCAGTTCTTC

d_gene: -
v_gene: TRBV7-9
j_gene: TRBJ2-3
abundance: few
CDR3aa: CASSPPTPGTPDTQYF
CDR3nt: TGTGCCAGCAGCCCACCTACCCCAGGGACGCCAGATACGCAGTATTTT

d_gene: -
v_gene: TRBV6-5
j_gene: TRBJ1-2
abundance: -
CDR3aa: CASSLRKINYGYTF
CDR3nt: TGTGCCAGCAGTCTAAGAAAGATTAACTATGGCTACACCTTC

d_gene: -
v_gene: TRBV28
j_gene: TRBJ2-5
abundance: -
CDR3aa: CASRPYRKEGTQYF
CDR3nt: TGTGCCAGCAGACCATATCGGAAGGAGGGGACCCAGTACTTC

d_gene: TRBD2
v_gene: TRBV4-3
j_gene: TRBJ2-2
abundance: -
CDR3aa: CASSQPAGGGTGELFF
CDR3nt: TGCGCCAGCAGCCAACCTGCGGGGGGAGGGACCGGGGAGCTGTTTTTT

d_gene: -
v_gene: TRBV4-3
j_gene: TRBJ2-3
abundance: -
CDR3aa: CASSQGAAAPTDTQYF
CDR3nt: TGCGCCAGCAGCCAAGGCGCAGCTGCCCCCACAGATACGCAGTATTTT

d_gene: -
v_gene: TRBV21-1
j_gene: TRBJ2-3
abundance: -
CDR3aa: CASTSPIGQGASSTDTQYF
CDR3nt: TGTGCCAGCACCTCCCCGATCGGACAGGGGGCTTCTAGCACAGATACGCAGTATTTT

d_gene: -
v_gene: TRBV7-6
j_gene: TRBJ2-7
abundance: -
CDR3aa: CASSFPPGSARNEQYF
CDR3nt: TGTGCCAGCAGCTTCCCTCCGGGTAGCGCTCGGAATGAGCAGTACTTC

d_gene: -
v_gene: TRBV12-3/TRBV12-4
j_gene: TRBJ2-4
abundance: -
CDR3aa: CASSAGLGIQYF
CDR3nt: TGTGCCAGCAGCGCAGGGTTAGGCATTCAGTACTTC

d_gene: -
v_gene: TRBV6-6
j_gene: TRBJ1-5
abundance: few
CDR3aa: CASSTDSSNQPQHF
CDR3nt: TGTGCCAGCAGTACCGACAGTAGCAATCAGCCCCAGCATTTT

d_gene: -
v_gene: TRBV24-1
j_gene: TRBJ2-3
abundance: -
CDR3aa: CATSETGVSSTDTQYF
CDR3nt: TGTGCCACCAGTGAGACAGGCGTCTCTAGCACAGATACGCAGTATTTT

d_gene: -
v_gene: TRBV7-2
j_gene: TRBJ2-4
abundance: many
CDR3aa: CASSLAGGRNIQYF
CDR3nt: TGTGCCAGCAGCTTAGCGGGGGGCCGAAACATTCAGTACTTC

d_gene: TRBD1
v_gene: TRBV29-1
j_gene: TRBJ1-2
abundance: few
CDR3aa: CSVSEIRTGYGYTF
CDR3nt: TGCAGCGTTTCAGAAATCCGGACAGGGTATGGCTACACCTTC

d_gene: -
v_gene: TRBV4-3
j_gene: TRBJ2-7
abundance: many
CDR3aa: CASSPNRATSYEQYF
CDR3nt: TGCGCCAGCAGCCCGAACCGGGCCACATCCTACGAGCAGTACTTC

d_gene: -
v_gene: TRBV7-2
j_gene: TRBJ1-1
abundance: -
CDR3aa: CASSLAAPIGRNTEAFF
CDR3nt: TGTGCCAGCAGCTTAGCCGCGCCCATTGGGAGGAACACTGAAGCTTTCTTT

d_gene: TRBD1
v_gene: TRBV5-1
j_gene: TRBJ1-1
abundance: -
CDR3aa: CASSLGGQGAYEAFF
CDR3nt: TGCGCCAGCAGCTTGGGCGGACAGGGGGCATATGAAGCTTTCTTT

d_gene: -
v_gene: TRBV5-6
j_gene: TRBJ2-3
abundance: -
CDR3aa: CASSWQGHMTDTQYF
CDR3nt: TGTGCCAGCAGCTGGCAGGGGCACATGACAGATACGCAGTATTTT

d_gene: TRBD1
v_gene: TRBV25-1
j_gene: TRBJ2-6
abundance: few
CDR3aa: CASSDGLGTGREGANVLTF
CDR3nt: TGTGCCAGCAGTGATGGGTTGGGGACAGGGAGGGAAGGGGCCAACGTCCTGACTTTC

d_gene: TRBD2
v_gene: TRBV15
j_gene: TRBJ2-5
abundance: -
CDR3aa: CATSTLTSGSVEETQYF
CDR3nt: TGTGCCACCAGCACTTTGACTAGCGGGAGTGTGGAAGAGACCCAGTACTTC

d_gene: -
v_gene: TRBV7-3
j_gene: TRBJ2-2
abundance: -
CDR3aa: CASSVQESTGELFF
CDR3nt: TGTGCCAGCAGCGTACAGGAGTCCACCGGGGAGCTGTTTTTT

d_gene: -
v_gene: TRBV7-2
j_gene: TRBJ2-4
abundance: -
CDR3aa: CASSLAKGTLNIQYF
CDR3nt: TGTGCCAGCAGCTTAGCGAAGGGGACTTTAAACATTCAGTACTTC

d_gene: -
v_gene: TRBV4-3
j_gene: TRBJ2-5
abundance: -
CDR3aa: CASSPSGSAAQETQYF
CDR3nt: TGCGCCAGCAGCCCATCTGGGTCGGCGGCCCAAGAGACCCAGTACTTC

d_gene: TRBD1
v_gene: TRBV6-2/TRBV6-3
j_gene: TRBJ2-2
abundance: -
CDR3aa: CASSYGQGAFWTGELFF
CDR3nt: TGTGCCAGCAGTTACGGACAGGGGGCCTTTTGGACCGGGGAGCTGTTTTTT

d_gene: -
v_gene: TRBV11-3
j_gene: TRBJ2-5
abundance: few
CDR3aa: CASSSSRSQETQYF
CDR3nt: TGTGCCAGCAGCTCCTCGCGTTCGCAAGAGACCCAGTACTTC

d_gene: -
v_gene: TRBV12-3/TRBV12-4
j_gene: TRBJ2-3
abundance: -
CDR3aa: CASSLLRPSTDTQYF
CDR3nt: TGTGCCAGCAGTTTACTTCGCCCTAGCACAGATACGCAGTATTTT

d_gene: TRBD1
v_gene: TRBV10-3
j_gene: TRBJ2-7
abundance: few
CDR3aa: CAISAWMGQGAVEQYF
CDR3nt: TGTGCCATCAGTGCGTGGATGGGACAGGGTGCAGTCGAGCAGTACTTC

d_gene: -
v_gene: TRBV7-2
j_gene: TRBJ2-3
abundance: -
CDR3aa: CASNLAGLDTQYF
CDR3nt: TGTGCCAGCAACTTAGCCGGTCTGGATACGCAGTATTTT

d_gene: -
v_gene: TRBV6-5
j_gene: TRBJ2-7
abundance: -
CDR3aa: CASSYGADYEQYF
CDR3nt: TGTGCCAGCAGTTACGGGGCAGACTACGAGCAGTACTTC

d_gene: -
v_gene: TRBV27
j_gene: TRBJ1-5
abundance: -
CDR3aa: CASSLRPTQPQHF
CDR3nt: TGTGCCAGCAGTTTACGACCGACCCAGCCCCAGCATTTT

d_gene: -
v_gene: TRBV5-5
j_gene: TRBJ2-5
abundance: -
CDR3aa: CASSLRGLQETQYF
CDR3nt: TGTGCCAGCAGCCTTAGGGGCCTCCAAGAGACCCAGTACTTC

d_gene: TRBD2
v_gene: TRBV7-8
j_gene: TRBJ2-7
abundance: -
CDR3aa: CASSYKGTTLADEQYF
CDR3nt: TGTGCCAGCAGCTACAAGGGTACCACACTAGCGGACGAGCAGTACTTC

d_gene: -
v_gene: TRBV13
j_gene: TRBJ2-7
abundance: -
CDR3aa: CASSRRDEQYF
CDR3nt: TGTGCCAGCAGCCGTCGAGACGAGCAGTACTTC

d_gene: TRBD2
v_gene: TRBV29-1
j_gene: TRBJ2-1
abundance: -
CDR3aa: CSVASRGGSYNEQFF
CDR3nt: TGCAGCGTTGCCTCGCGGGGGGGGTCCTACAATGAGCAGTTCTTC

d_gene: -
v_gene: TRBV4-3
j_gene: TRBJ2-4
abundance: -
CDR3aa: CASSPNPQGNEQYF
CDR3nt: TGCGCCAGCAGCCCTAACCCGCAGGGTAATGAGCAGTACTTC

d_gene: TRBD2
v_gene: TRBV6-6
j_gene: TRBJ2-3
abundance: -
CDR3aa: CASSYRGVSTDTQYF
CDR3nt: TGTGCCAGCAGTTACCGGGGGGTCAGCACAGATACGCAGTATTTT

d_gene: TRBD2
v_gene: TRBV7-2
j_gene: TRBJ2-5
abundance: -
CDR3aa: CASSLEPRESGGETQYF
CDR3nt: TGTGCCAGCAGCTTAGAGCCCCGTGAGAGCGGGGGAGAGACCCAGTACTTC

d_gene: -
v_gene: TRBV2
j_gene: TRBJ2-7
abundance: -
CDR3aa: CASSDRGTEQYF
CDR3nt: TGTGCCAGCAGTGACCGGGGGACCGAGCAGTACTTC

d_gene: TRBD2
v_gene: TRBV5-1
j_gene: TRBJ2-1
abundance: -
CDR3aa: CAGTPRGSGASYNEQFF
CDR3nt: TGCGCCGGCACCCCCCGGGGTAGCGGGGCCTCCTACAATGAGCAGTTCTTC

d_gene: -
v_gene: TRBV20-1
j_gene: TRBJ2-5
abundance: -
CDR3aa: CSASLETQYF
CDR3nt: TGCAGTGCTAGCTTGGAGACCCAGTACTTC

d_gene: TRBD2
v_gene: TRBV12-3/TRBV12-4
j_gene: TRBJ2-3
abundance: -
CDR3aa: CASTPGGAPDTQYF
CDR3nt: TGTGCCAGCACCCCCGGGGGGGCCCCAGATACGCAGTATTTT

d_gene: -
v_gene: TRBV20-1
j_gene: TRBJ2-1
abundance: -
CDR3aa: CSARVRGTTTTAEQFF
CDR3nt: TGCAGTGCTAGAGTAAGAGGGACAACCACAACTGCGGAGCAGTTCTTC

d_gene: TRBD1
v_gene: TRBV4-1
j_gene: TRBJ1-1
abundance: once
CDR3aa: CASSQNRGLTEAFF
CDR3nt: TGCGCCAGCAGCCAAAACAGGGGGCTTACTGAAGCTTTCTTT

d_gene: TRBD1
v_gene: TRBV12-3/TRBV12-4
j_gene: TRBJ2-7
abundance: few
CDR3aa: CASSRTGGGPLFYEQYF
CDR3nt: TGTGCCAGCAGTCGGACAGGGGGCGGTCCCCTCTTCTACGAGCAGTACTTC

d_gene: -
v_gene: TRBV7-2
j_gene: TRBJ1-6
abundance: once
CDR3aa: CASSLQGSSSYNSPLHF
CDR3nt: TGTGCCAGCAGCTTACAGGGTTCGAGCTCCTATAATTCACCCCTCCACTTT

d_gene: -
v_gene: TRBV7-2
j_gene: TRBJ2-5
abundance: -
CDR3aa: CASSPLGGASEQYF
CDR3nt: TGTGCCAGCAGCCCCCTTGGGGGGGCTAGTGAGCAGTACTTC

d_gene: -
v_gene: TRBV7-2
j_gene: TRBJ1-6
abundance: -
CDR3aa: CASSLALNSPLHF
CDR3nt: TGTGCCAGCAGCTTAGCCCTAAATTCACCCCTCCACTTT

d_gene: TRBD2
v_gene: TRBV7-9
j_gene: TRBJ2-1
abundance: few
CDR3aa: CASSPSSGGTYNEQFF
CDR3nt: TGTGCCAGCAGCCCTTCCAGCGGGGGGACCTACAATGAGCAGTTCTTC

d_gene: -
v_gene: TRBV30
j_gene: TRBJ2-1
abundance: -
CDR3aa: CPWDGRGNEQFF
CDR3nt: TGTCCCTGGGACGGTCGAGGGAATGAGCAGTTCTTC

d_gene: -
v_gene: TRBV10-3
j_gene: TRBJ2-3
abundance: -
CDR3aa: CAISGSSWSPTSTDTQYF
CDR3nt: TGTGCCATCAGTGGAAGTTCATGGTCTCCCACTAGCACAGATACGCAGTATTTT

d_gene: -
v_gene: TRBV20-1
j_gene: TRBJ2-1
abundance: -
CDR3aa: CSAKQGCEQFF
CDR3nt: TGCAGTGCTAAACAGGGTTGTGAGCAGTTCTTC

d_gene: -
v_gene: TRBV5-1
j_gene: TRBJ2-1
abundance: many
CDR3aa: CASSLTSYNEQFF
CDR3nt: TGCGCCAGCAGCTTAACCAGCTACAATGAGCAGTTCTTC

d_gene: -
v_gene: TRBV27
j_gene: TRBJ1-1
abundance: -
CDR3aa: CASSFMGGEAFF
CDR3nt: TGTGCCAGCAGTTTTATGGGGGGCGAAGCTTTCTTT